This T cell receptor beta chain was profiled in a study of T cell changes during pregnancy in multiple sclerosis. Generated by immunoSEQ multiplex PCR, the TCRdb table keeps only in-frame clones and is missing some. Among about 32,000 clones listed, about nine tenths were seen once. Germline V CDR1 and CDR2: MNHNS, SASEGT. CDR3 size: 12 residues. J lost 5 bases, V lost 5 bases, and 1 base had no gene match. This TCR derives from a female donor in good health, enrolled as a control in a pregnancy study. The sequenced sample was CD4+ T cells from peripheral blood mononuclear cells, obtained after pregnancy. The chain has TRBV6-1 and TRBJ2-7; 9 nucleotides align to TRBD1. DNA for the CDR3: TGTGCCAGCAGTAGGACAGGGGACGAGCAGTACTTC. Amino acid sequence: CASSRTGDEQYF.